These 25 T cell receptor beta chains came from one sample sequenced in a study of human T cells and chemical hapten exposure. Time point denoted: patch test 1, 2 weeks after DPC sensitization. Treatment here: therapeutic diphenylcyclopropenone sensitization with weekly scalp DPC. TCRdb itself ran the RACE reads through MiXCR, one entry per CDR3 protein. Among about 57,000 distinct CDR3 sequences listed, around 9.3% were seen once. Sequences were derived from whole blood, sampled in connection with sensitization to the hapten diphenylcyclopropenone (DPC). Every receptor here comes from a woman between 40 and 55 years old with alopecia areata. Some clones in this sample may be carry-over from other donors' samples.

This clonotype was counted ten times or more. The V call is TRBV6-5, the J call TRBJ2-1, with D possibly being TRBD1 or TRBD2 (5 bases each). V gave up 5 bases and J gave up 5 bases, with 34 bases separating them. There are 21 residues in the CDR3. The germline V gene has CDR1 MNHEY and CDR2 SVGAGI. CDR3 sequence: CASSLTQRADSSRGRNNEQFF. The DNA of the CDR3 is TGTGCCAGCAGTCTTACTCAAAGGGCTGATAGCTCCCGGGGACGGAACAATGAGCAGTTCTTC.

This clonotype was observed at least ten times. The J gene is TRBJ1-4, the V gene TRBV28, with no clear D. This CDR3 spans 12 amino acids. Germline V lookup: CDR1 MDHEN, CDR2 SYDVKM. The ends were cut back, 8 bases at V and 8 bases at J, with 12 bases in the middle. CDR3 residues: CASGIREEKLFF. The CDR3 region has the DNA TGTGCCAGCGGAATACGAGAGGAAAAACTGTTTTTT.

The chain carries TRBV14 and TRBJ2-3; D is uncertain. V was trimmed by 3 bases and J by 4 bases, leaving 8 bases between them. CDR1 is SGHDN, CDR2 FVKESK, per germline. The CDR3 runs 13 residues. The CDR3 sequence: CASSHRPADTQYF. The CDR3 DNA reads as TGTGCCAGCAGCCACAGACCAGCAGATACGCAGTATTTT.

Ten or more counts support this clonotype. The rearrangement joins TRBV20-1 to TRBJ2-3; 7 positions agree with TRBD2. Trimming cost V 3 bases and J 4 bases; bases outside gene matches: 10. Germline lookup yields CDR1 DFQATT and CDR2 SNEGSKA (reference sequence). The CDR3 spans 15 residues. The CDR3 region is CSARGDYEFPDTQYF. The CDR3 bases are TGCAGTGCTAGGGGGGACTATGAGTTTCCAGATACGCAGTATTTT.

CDR3 amino acids: CASSYGANQPQHF. The CDR3 region has the DNA TGTGCCAGCAGTTACGGAGCCAATCAGCCCCAGCATTTT. The J gene is TRBJ1-5, the V gene TRBV6-5, with D unclear. The CDR3 covers 13 residues. Germline V CDR1 and CDR2: MNHEY, SVGAGI. The V end lost 2 bases, the J end lost 3 bases, and 5 bases lay between the germline ends.

Ten or more counts support this clonotype. This chain links TRBV9 with TRBJ2-3; a weak D match, TRBD2 (6 bases). The CDR3 runs to 15 residues. V was pared by 2 bases and J by 3 bases, with 13 bases between. Germline assignment: CDR1 SGDLS and CDR2 YYNGEE. CDR3 residues: CASSVSSVGTDTQYF. The CDR3 DNA reads as TGTGCCAGCAGCGTCTCTAGCGTAGGGACAGATACGCAGTATTTT.

This clonotype was counted between two and nine times. The genes are TRBV2 and TRBJ1-2, with 7 bases lining up with TRBD1. The J segment lost 3 bases and the V segment lost 5 bases, leaving 3 bases of the junction unmatched. CDR1 SNHLY and CDR2 FYNNEI come from the germline V gene. The CDR3 length is 13 residues. The CDR3 loop reads CASSTGAHYGYTF. The DNA for the CDR3 is TGTGCCAGCAGTACAGGGGCTCACTATGGCTACACCTTC.

V usage is TRBV21-1 and J usage is TRBJ2-5; the D call in the table, TRBD2, was not verified against the DNA. TRBV21-1 is a documented pseudogene. The CDR3 length is 15 residues. CDR3 residues: CASSGTTSGGETQYF. The CDR3 DNA reads as TGTGCCAGCAGCGGTACGACTAGCGGGGGAGAGACCCAGTACTTC.

This clonotype was counted ten times or more. The chain combines TRBV29-1 with TRBJ1-1; D is possibly TRBD1 (5 bases). This CDR3 contains 14 residues. Trimming shortened V by 6 bases and J by 0 bases, and 14 bases separated the two germline ends. CDR1 is SQVTM, CDR2 ANQGSEA, per germline. CDR3 in DNA: TGCAGCGTCGCGAAGGGGAACTTGAACACTGAAGCTTTCTTT. Translation: CSVAKGNLNTEAFF.

This clonotype has just a few counts. This sequence joins TRBV7-2 and TRBJ2-3, with 8 bases fitting TRBD2. This CDR3 region has 15 residues. Germline loops: CDR1 SGHTA, CDR2 FQGNSA. The trim removed 5 bases at V and 4 bases at J, leaving 8 bases unmatched. CDR3 region: CASSVTGGPSDTQYF. DNA of the CDR3: TGTGCCAGCAGCGTAACGGGGGGGCCCTCAGATACGCAGTATTTT.

This clonotype was seen repeatedly, ten times or more. V gene TRBV19 combines with J gene TRBJ2-3; TRBD2 is a possible D gene (6 bases). Trimming took off 4 bases at V and 2 bases at J, with 10 bases between the two ends. The CDR3 is 14 amino acids. Germline V gives CDR1 LNHDA, CDR2 SQIVND (reference sequence). The CDR3 here is CASSSTSPTDTQYF. CDR3 DNA sequence: TGTGCCAGTAGTAGCACTAGCCCCACAGATACGCAGTATTTT.

This clonotype was recorded at least ten times. The V and J genes are TRBV7-9 and TRBJ1-5; tentatively, D is TRBD1 (6 bases). Germline V gene data show CDR1 as SEHNR and CDR2 as FQNEAQ (reference sequence). The CDR3 is 17 amino acids. The germline V and J ends were trimmed by 0 bases and 4 bases, with 16 bases remaining between them. In DNA form, the CDR3 reads TGTGCCAGCAGCTTAGCGGGCCGGGAGGGGGTGAATCAGCCCCAGCATTTT. Translation: CASSLAGREGVNQPQHF.

The chain has TRBV6-2 or TRBV6-3 and TRBJ2-2, with D tentatively TRBD2 (5 bases). From germline, CDR1 is MNHEY and CDR2 SVGEGT. This CDR3 region has 14 residues. Trimming pared 6 bases from V and 6 bases from J, leaving 14 bases between. The CDR3 region has the DNA TGTGCCAGCAGCCCGGGTCAAGCGGCCGGGGAGCTGTTTTTT. As protein: CASSPGQAAGELFF.

This clonotype was seen many times. V gene TRBV20-1 combines with J gene TRBJ2-3, with D perhaps TRBD2 (5 bases). Germline V gene data show CDR1 as DFQATT and CDR2 as SNEGSKA (reference sequence). The CDR3 length is 15 residues. Trimming shortened V by 1 base and J by 7 bases, and 18 bases separated the two germline ends. The CDR3 is CSARGRRGIFNTQYF. In DNA form, the CDR3 reads TGCAGTGCTAGAGGGAGGCGCGGAATCTTTAATACGCAGTATTTT.

This clonotype was seen many times. Written as DNA, the CDR3 is TGTGCCAGCAGCCAGGGAGGGGTAGGCACTGAAGCTTTCTTT. It is translated as CASSQGGVGTEAFF. This sequence joins TRBV3-1 and TRBJ1-1; D might be TRBD1 (5 bases). This CDR3 region has 14 residues. CDR1 and CDR2 (germline): LGHDT, YNNKEL (reference sequence). V shed 3 bases and J shed 4 bases, with 12 bases lying between them.

The sample holds many counts of this clonotype. The rearrangement uses TRBV28 and TRBJ1-3; D might be TRBD1 (5 bases). V lost 5 bases and J lost 2, with 13 bases in between. Germline-derived CDR1 and CDR2 are MDHEN and SYDVKM. CDR3 size: 15 residues. DNA of the CDR3: TGTGCCAGCAGTCCGCCCGGGGGGGCTGGAAACACCATATATTTT. Encoded protein: CASSPPGGAGNTIYF. The complete variable domain, with remaining parts taken from reference TRBV28 and TRBJ1-3, reads DVKVTQSSRYLVKRTGEKVFLECVQDMDHENMFWYRQDPGLGLRLIYFSYDVKMKEKGDIPEGYSVSREKKERFSLILESASTNQTSMYLCASSPPGGAGNTIYFGEGSWLTVV.

This clonotype was found a few times. The chain is built from TRBV11-3 and TRBJ2-2; the D is unclear. Trimming pared 4 bases from V and 11 bases from J, leaving 11 bases between. Per germline, CDR1 SGHNT and CDR2 YENEEA. The CDR3 runs 12 residues. CDR3 in amino acids: CASSSNLGELFF. CDR3 DNA sequence: TGTGCCAGCAGCTCCAATCTCGGCGAGCTGTTTTTT. The whole variable domain, remainder taken from reference TRBV11-3 and TRBJ2-2, is EAGVVQSPRYKIIEKKQPVAFWCNPISGHNTLYWYLQNLGQGPELLIRYENEEAVDDSQLPKDRFSAERLKGVDSTLKIQPAELGDSAVYLCASSSNLGELFFGEGSRLTVL.

This clonotype was picked up many times. This chain joins TRBV7-6 and TRBJ2-1; no firm D call. Germline assignment: CDR1 SGHVS and CDR2 FNYEAQ. V was shortened by 0 bases and J by 10 bases, with 10 bases between the two germline ends. This CDR3 has 13 residues. In DNA, the CDR3 is TGTGCCAGCAGCTTAGCGGGCGGACCCGAGCAGTTCTTC. Translation: CASSLAGGPEQFF.

The sample holds a few counts of this clonotype. This chain uses TRBV7-2 with TRBJ1-2; D perhaps matches TRBD1 (5 bases). V lost 5 bases and J 7 bases, leaving 17 bases between the germline ends. This CDR3 has 14 residues. Germline values: CDR1 SGHTA, CDR2 FQGNSA. CDR3: CASSAGTLLGGYTF. The CDR3 nucleotides read TGTGCCAGCAGCGCGGGGACGCTCCTTGGTGGCTACACCTTC.

This chain connects TRBV6-6 to TRBJ1-5; D unresolved. This CDR3 spans 14 amino acids. From germline, CDR1 is MNHNY and CDR2 SVGAGI (reference sequence). The germline V and J ends were trimmed by 6 bases and 0 bases, with 9 bases remaining between them. The DNA for the CDR3 is TGTGCCAGCAGACCGGGTAATAGCAATCAGCCCCAGCATTTT. Translating it yields CASRPGNSNQPQHF.

This clonotype was counted ten times or more. This sequence joins TRBV10-3 and TRBJ1-1, with D possibly matching TRBD1 (5 bases). This CDR3 region has 11 residues. Germline CDR1 ENHRY, CDR2 SYGVKD. The ends were cut back, 8 bases at V and 4 bases at J, with 8 bases in the middle. CDR3 sequence: CAIRGGTEAFF. CDR3 bases: TGTGCCATCCGGGGGGGCACTGAAGCTTTCTTT.

This clonotype was found many times. The chain couples TRBV19 to TRBJ2-2; TRBD1 or TRBD2 may be the D gene (5 bases each). Trimming stripped 7 bases from V and 4 bases from J, with 19 bases between. Germline V gives CDR1 LNHDA, CDR2 SQIVND (reference sequence). CDR3 size: 16 residues. CDR3 sequence: CASNPGPQRGTGELFF. CDR3 bases: TGTGCCAGTAACCCGGGACCTCAAAGGGGCACCGGGGAGCTGTTTTTT.

The V gene is TRBV7-2, the J gene TRBJ2-3, with no clear D. V was cut by 5 bases and J by 3 bases, with 9 bases left in between. This CDR3 contains 13 residues. The V gene's germline CDR1 is SGHTA and CDR2 FQGNSA. Here the CDR3 reads CASSNLWTDTQYF. DNA of the CDR3: TGTGCCAGCAGCAACCTTTGGACAGATACGCAGTATTTT.

This clonotype was detected many times. This chain joins TRBV10-3 and TRBJ2-7, with 10 bases aligning to TRBD1. CDR1 ENHRY and CDR2 SYGVKD come from the germline V gene. V was clipped by 6 bases and J by 5 bases; unmatched bases: 7. The CDR3 is 14 amino acids. CDR3 protein: CAISPGQGSHEQYF. The CDR3 DNA reads TGTGCCATCAGCCCGGGACAGGGGTCCCACGAGCAGTACTTC.

This clonotype has a count of ten or more. The chain uses TRBV14 and TRBJ2-3; TRBD2 is a possible D gene (6 bases). The germline gives CDR1 SGHDN, CDR2 FVKESK. Trimming removed 5 bases from V and 4 bases from J, with 19 bases in between. The CDR3 is 16 residues long. The CDR3 DNA reads as TGTGCCAGCAGCGGTCTGCCCGGGCCGGGGGCAGATACGCAGTATTTT. It yields the protein CASSGLPGPGADTQYF. Full variable domain (rest looked up from reference TRBV14 and TRBJ2-3): EAGVTQFPSHSVIEKGQTVTLRCDPISGHDNLYWYRRVMGKEIKFLLHFVKESKQDESGMPNNRFLAERTGGTYSTLKVQPAELEDSGVYFCASSGLPGPGADTQYFGPGTRLTVL.